The 8 T cell receptor beta chains reported below all come from one sample, sequenced in a study of T-cell memory formation after mild COVID-19. TCRdb reprocessed the 5' RACE reads with MiXCR, giving one entry per CDR3 protein. The sample lists 410,000 or so distinct CDR3 sequences, more than 20% seen once, with about 12% in the top ten. Sequencing was carried out using PBMCs or a T cell subset sorted from them (not recorded which). All receptors derive from an adult woman who had mild COVID-19 (a few samples of this study predate the infection). Cell type and time point are not known.

The genes are TRBV6-5 and TRBJ2-7, with 10 bases identical to TRBD1. J gave up 4 bases and V 6 bases, and 3 bases lay outside the gene matches. Looked up from germline, CDR1 is MNHEY and CDR2 is SVGAGI. The length of the CDR3 is 13 residues. CDR3 coding DNA: TGTGCCAGCAGGCGGGGACAGGGGTACGAGCAGTACTTC. Protein sequence: CASRRGQGYEQYF.

The rearrangement joins TRBV29-1 to TRBJ2-3; perhaps D is TRBD1 or TRBD2 (5 bases each). The CDR3 has 13 amino acids. Germline V gene data show CDR1 as SQVTM and CDR2 as ANQGSEA. The V gene lost 3 bases and the J gene lost 5 bases, with 12 bases spanning the gap. The CDR3: CSVERGGGDTQYF. CDR3 coding DNA: TGCAGCGTTGAGAGGGGTGGGGGAGATACGCAGTATTTT.

The chain recombines TRBV18 with TRBJ2-7, with D tentatively TRBD1 (5 bases). Germline V gene sequence: CDR1 KGHSH, CDR2 LQKENI. Trimming cost V 2 bases and J 3 bases, with 11 bases left between them. This CDR3 region has 14 residues. The CDR3 DNA reads TGTGCCAGCTCACCATTACAGGCGGACTACGAGCAGTACTTC. It yields the protein CASSPLQADYEQYF.

The gene calls are TRBV4-1 and TRBJ2-3, with 14 nucleotides matching TRBD2. In germline, CDR1 is MGHRA, CDR2 YSYEKL. J lost 6 bases, V lost 1 base, and 6 bases had no gene match. This CDR3 has 17 residues. In DNA form, the CDR3 reads TGCGCCAGCAGCCAAGGACTAGCGGGGGGGCCAGGTGATACGCAGTATTTT. The encoded protein is CASSQGLAGGPGDTQYF.

The chain employs TRBV29-1 and TRBJ2-5, with D possibly matching TRBD2 (5 bases). V was cut by 6 bases and J by 1 base, with 18 bases left in between. The germline gives CDR1 SQVTM, CDR2 ANQGSEA. The CDR3 is made up of 15 amino acids. The CDR3 DNA follows: TGCAGCGTGGGTCGGGGAACTCAAGTCCAAGAGACCCAGTACTTC. Protein: CSVGRGTQVQETQYF.

In its sample, this clonotype was seen a few times. The J gene is TRBJ2-1, the V gene TRBV11-2, with D possibly matching TRBD1 (6 bases). Germline V gene sequence: CDR1 SGHAT, CDR2 FQNNGV. The CDR3 is 16 residues long. Trimming took 3 bases from V and 4 from J, leaving 16 bases between them. This chain's CDR3 is CASSLIQGSRYNEQFF. CDR3 coding DNA: TGTGCCAGCAGCTTGATACAGGGAAGTCGGTACAATGAGCAGTTCTTC.

This clonotype was seen only a few times. This chain uses TRBV9 with TRBJ1-1; the D is unclear. The CDR3 loop spans 14 amino acids. The ends were cut back, 3 bases at V and 3 bases at J, with 12 bases in the middle. Germline-derived CDR1 and CDR2 are SGDLS and YYNGEE. Here the CDR3 reads CASSASVGDTEAFF. The CDR3 DNA reads as TGTGCCAGCAGCGCTTCGGTCGGGGACACTGAAGCTTTCTTT.

This clonotype was recorded once. The junction departs from germline at one end; a sequencing error may be responsible. The gene calls are TRBV20-1 and TRBJ1-5, with a possible D match to TRBD1 (5 bases). Germline CDR1 reads DFQATT; CDR2 reads SNEGSKA (reference sequence). The CDR3 extends over 15 amino acids. Here the CDR3 reads CRASSGARGNQPQQF. In nucleotides, the CDR3 is TGCAGAGCTAGTTCGGGAGCTAGGGGCAATCAGCCCCAGCAATTT.